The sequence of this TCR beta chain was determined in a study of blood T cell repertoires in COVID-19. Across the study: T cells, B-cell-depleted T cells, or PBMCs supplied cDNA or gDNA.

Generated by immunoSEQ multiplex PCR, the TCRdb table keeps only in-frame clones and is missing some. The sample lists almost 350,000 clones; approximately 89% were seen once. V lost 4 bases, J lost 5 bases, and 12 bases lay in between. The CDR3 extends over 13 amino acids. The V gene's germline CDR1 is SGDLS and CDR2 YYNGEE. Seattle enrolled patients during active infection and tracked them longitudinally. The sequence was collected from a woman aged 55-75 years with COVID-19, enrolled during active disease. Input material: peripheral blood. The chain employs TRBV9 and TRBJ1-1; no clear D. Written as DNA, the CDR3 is TGTGCCAGCAGCCCGAGAGGAAGGACTGAAGCTTTCTTT. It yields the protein CASSPRGRTEAFF.